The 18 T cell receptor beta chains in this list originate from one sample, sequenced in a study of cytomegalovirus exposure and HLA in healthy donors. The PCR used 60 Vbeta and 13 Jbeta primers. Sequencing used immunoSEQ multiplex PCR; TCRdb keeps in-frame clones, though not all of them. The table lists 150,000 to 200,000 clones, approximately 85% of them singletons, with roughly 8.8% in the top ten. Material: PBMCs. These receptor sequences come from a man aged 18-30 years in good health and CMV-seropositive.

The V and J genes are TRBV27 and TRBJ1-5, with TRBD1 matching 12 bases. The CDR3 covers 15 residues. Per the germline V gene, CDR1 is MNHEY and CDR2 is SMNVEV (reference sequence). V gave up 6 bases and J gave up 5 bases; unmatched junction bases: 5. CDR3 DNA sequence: TGTGCCAGCAGCCGAGGGACAGGGGGCCATCAGCCCCAGCATTTT. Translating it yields CASSRGTGGHQPQHF.

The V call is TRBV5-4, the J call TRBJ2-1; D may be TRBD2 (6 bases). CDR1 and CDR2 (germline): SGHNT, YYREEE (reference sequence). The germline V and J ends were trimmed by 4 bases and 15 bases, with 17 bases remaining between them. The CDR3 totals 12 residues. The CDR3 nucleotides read TGTGCCAGCAGCACCCCGGGAGCCGAACTGTTCTTC. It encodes CASSTPGAELFF. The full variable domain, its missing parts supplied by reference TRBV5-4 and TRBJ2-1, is ETGVTQSPTHLIKTRGQQVTLRCSSQSGHNTVSWYQQALGQGPQFIFQYYREEENGRGNFPPRFSGLQFPNYSSELNVNALELDDSALYLCASSTPGAELFFGPGTRLTVL.

DNA for the CDR3: TGTGCCAGCAGTTTGAAGAGGTCAGAGACCCAGTACTTC. Amino acids: CASSLKRSETQYF. The V call is TRBV6-6, the J call TRBJ2-5; no reliable D call. There are 13 residues in the CDR3. V was clipped by 4 bases and J by 4 bases, with 10 bases between them. The germline V gene encodes CDR1 MNHNY and CDR2 SVGAGI (reference sequence).

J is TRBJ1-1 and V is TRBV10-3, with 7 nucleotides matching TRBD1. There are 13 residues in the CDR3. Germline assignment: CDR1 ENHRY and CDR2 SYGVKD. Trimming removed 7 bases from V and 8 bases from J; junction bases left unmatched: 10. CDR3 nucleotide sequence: TGTGCCATCACCCAGCCGGAGGACAGGGAAGCTTTCTTT. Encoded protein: CAITQPEDREAFF.

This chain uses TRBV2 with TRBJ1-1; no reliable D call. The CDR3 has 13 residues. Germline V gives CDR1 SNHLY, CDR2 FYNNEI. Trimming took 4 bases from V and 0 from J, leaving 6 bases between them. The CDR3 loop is CASSVAMNTEAFF. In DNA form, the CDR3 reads TGTGCCAGCAGTGTCGCGATGAACACTGAAGCTTTCTTT.

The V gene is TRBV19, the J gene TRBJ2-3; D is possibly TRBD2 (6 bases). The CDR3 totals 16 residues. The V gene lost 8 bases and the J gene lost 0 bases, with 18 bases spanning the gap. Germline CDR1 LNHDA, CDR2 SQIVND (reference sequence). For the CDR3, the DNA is TGTGCCAGTGGCAGGCGGGGAACGGTGAGCACAGATACGCAGTATTTT. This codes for CASGRRGTVSTDTQYF.

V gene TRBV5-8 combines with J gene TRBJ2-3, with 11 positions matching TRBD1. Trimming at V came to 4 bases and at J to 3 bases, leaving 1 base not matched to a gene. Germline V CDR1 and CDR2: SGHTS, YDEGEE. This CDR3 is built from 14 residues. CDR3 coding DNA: TGTGCCAGCAGCCGGGACAGGGGGACAGATACGCAGTATTTT. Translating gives CASSRDRGTDTQYF.

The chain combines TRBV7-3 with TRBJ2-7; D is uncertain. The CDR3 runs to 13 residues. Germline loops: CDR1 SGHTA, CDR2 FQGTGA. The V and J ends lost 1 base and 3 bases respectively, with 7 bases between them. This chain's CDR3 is CASSLNPDYEQYF. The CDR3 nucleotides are TGTGCCAGCAGCTTAAACCCAGACTACGAGCAGTACTTC.

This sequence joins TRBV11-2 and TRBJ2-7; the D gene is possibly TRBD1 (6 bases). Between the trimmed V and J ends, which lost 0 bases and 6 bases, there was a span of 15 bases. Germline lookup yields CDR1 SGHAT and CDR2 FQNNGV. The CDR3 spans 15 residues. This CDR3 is CASSLDWSSGVEQYF. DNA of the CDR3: TGTGCCAGCAGCTTAGATTGGTCGTCAGGGGTCGAGCAGTACTTC.

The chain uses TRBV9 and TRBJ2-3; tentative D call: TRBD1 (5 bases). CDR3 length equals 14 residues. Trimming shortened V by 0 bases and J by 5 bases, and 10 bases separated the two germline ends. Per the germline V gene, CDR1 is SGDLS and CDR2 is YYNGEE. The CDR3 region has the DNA TGTGCCAGCAGCGTAGAGGGGAACTTAGATACGCAGTATTTT. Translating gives CASSVEGNLDTQYF.

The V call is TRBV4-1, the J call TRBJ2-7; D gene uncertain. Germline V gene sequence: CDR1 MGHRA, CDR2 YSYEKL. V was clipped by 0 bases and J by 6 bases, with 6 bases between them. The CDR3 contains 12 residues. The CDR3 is CASSQDLREQYF. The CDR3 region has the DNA TGCGCCAGCAGCCAAGATCTGCGCGAGCAGTACTTC.

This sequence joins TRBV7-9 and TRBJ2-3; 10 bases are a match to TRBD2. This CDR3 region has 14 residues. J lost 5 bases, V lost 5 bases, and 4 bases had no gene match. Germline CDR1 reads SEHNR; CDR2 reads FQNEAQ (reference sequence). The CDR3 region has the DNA TGTGCCAGCAGCCTCGGGACTAGCGAAGATACGCAGTATTTT. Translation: CASSLGTSEDTQYF.

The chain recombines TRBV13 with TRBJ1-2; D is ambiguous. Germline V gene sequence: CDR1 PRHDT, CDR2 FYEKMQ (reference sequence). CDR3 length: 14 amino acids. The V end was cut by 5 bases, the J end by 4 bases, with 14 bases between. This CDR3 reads CASSPPATSYGYTF. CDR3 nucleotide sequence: TGTGCCAGCAGCCCCCCCGCCACAAGCTATGGCTACACCTTC.

The CDR3 DNA follows: TGTGCCAGCAGCTTAGATTCCCGGACAGGGGGGACGCAGTATTTT. The encoded protein is CASSLDSRTGGTQYF. The rearrangement uses TRBV11-2 and TRBJ2-3; 10 positions match TRBD1. The CDR3 runs 15 residues. Trimming removed 0 bases from V and 9 bases from J; junction bases left unmatched: 6. Germline CDR1 and CDR2: SGHAT and FQNNGV.

The CDR3 region has the DNA TGTGCCAGCAGCTCGACAGGGAATGAGCAGTTCTTC. This translates into CASSSTGNEQFF. The rearrangement joins TRBV7-9 to TRBJ2-1; 7 bases align to TRBD1. Losses at the gene ends were 4 bases for V and 7 bases for J; bases not matched to a gene: 1. From germline, CDR1 is SEHNR and CDR2 FQNEAQ (reference sequence). The CDR3 is 12 amino acids.

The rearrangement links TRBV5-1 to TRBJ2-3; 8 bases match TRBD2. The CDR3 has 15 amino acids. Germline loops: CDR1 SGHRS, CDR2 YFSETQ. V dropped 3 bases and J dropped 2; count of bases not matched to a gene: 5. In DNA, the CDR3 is TGCGCCAGCAGCTGGCGGGGGGCTCCCACAGATACGCAGTATTTT. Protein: CASSWRGAPTDTQYF. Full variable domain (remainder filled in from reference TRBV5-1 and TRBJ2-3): KAGVTQTPRYLIKTRGQQVTLSCSPISGHRSVSWYQQTPGQGLQFLFEYFSETQRNKGNFPGRFSGRQFSNSRSEMNVSTLELGDSALYLCASSWRGAPTDTQYFGPGTRLTVL.

The CDR3 coding sequence is TGTGCCAGCAGCTTCCTAGCGGGGGCCTTCACAGATACGCAGTATTTT. This gives the protein CASSFLAGAFTDTQYF. This chain uses TRBV5-4 with TRBJ2-3, with 10 positions matching TRBD2. Germline trimming cut 2 bases from V and 2 bases from J; bases unmatched to any gene: 5. Germline V gene sequence: CDR1 SGHNT, CDR2 YYREEE (reference sequence). This CDR3 has 16 amino acids.

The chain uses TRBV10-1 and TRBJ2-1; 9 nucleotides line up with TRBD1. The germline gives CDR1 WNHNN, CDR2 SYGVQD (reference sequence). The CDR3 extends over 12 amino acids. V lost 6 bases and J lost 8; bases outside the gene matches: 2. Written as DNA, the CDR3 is TGCGCCAGCAGCCGGACAGGGGATGAGCAGTTCTTC. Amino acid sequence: CASSRTGDEQFF.